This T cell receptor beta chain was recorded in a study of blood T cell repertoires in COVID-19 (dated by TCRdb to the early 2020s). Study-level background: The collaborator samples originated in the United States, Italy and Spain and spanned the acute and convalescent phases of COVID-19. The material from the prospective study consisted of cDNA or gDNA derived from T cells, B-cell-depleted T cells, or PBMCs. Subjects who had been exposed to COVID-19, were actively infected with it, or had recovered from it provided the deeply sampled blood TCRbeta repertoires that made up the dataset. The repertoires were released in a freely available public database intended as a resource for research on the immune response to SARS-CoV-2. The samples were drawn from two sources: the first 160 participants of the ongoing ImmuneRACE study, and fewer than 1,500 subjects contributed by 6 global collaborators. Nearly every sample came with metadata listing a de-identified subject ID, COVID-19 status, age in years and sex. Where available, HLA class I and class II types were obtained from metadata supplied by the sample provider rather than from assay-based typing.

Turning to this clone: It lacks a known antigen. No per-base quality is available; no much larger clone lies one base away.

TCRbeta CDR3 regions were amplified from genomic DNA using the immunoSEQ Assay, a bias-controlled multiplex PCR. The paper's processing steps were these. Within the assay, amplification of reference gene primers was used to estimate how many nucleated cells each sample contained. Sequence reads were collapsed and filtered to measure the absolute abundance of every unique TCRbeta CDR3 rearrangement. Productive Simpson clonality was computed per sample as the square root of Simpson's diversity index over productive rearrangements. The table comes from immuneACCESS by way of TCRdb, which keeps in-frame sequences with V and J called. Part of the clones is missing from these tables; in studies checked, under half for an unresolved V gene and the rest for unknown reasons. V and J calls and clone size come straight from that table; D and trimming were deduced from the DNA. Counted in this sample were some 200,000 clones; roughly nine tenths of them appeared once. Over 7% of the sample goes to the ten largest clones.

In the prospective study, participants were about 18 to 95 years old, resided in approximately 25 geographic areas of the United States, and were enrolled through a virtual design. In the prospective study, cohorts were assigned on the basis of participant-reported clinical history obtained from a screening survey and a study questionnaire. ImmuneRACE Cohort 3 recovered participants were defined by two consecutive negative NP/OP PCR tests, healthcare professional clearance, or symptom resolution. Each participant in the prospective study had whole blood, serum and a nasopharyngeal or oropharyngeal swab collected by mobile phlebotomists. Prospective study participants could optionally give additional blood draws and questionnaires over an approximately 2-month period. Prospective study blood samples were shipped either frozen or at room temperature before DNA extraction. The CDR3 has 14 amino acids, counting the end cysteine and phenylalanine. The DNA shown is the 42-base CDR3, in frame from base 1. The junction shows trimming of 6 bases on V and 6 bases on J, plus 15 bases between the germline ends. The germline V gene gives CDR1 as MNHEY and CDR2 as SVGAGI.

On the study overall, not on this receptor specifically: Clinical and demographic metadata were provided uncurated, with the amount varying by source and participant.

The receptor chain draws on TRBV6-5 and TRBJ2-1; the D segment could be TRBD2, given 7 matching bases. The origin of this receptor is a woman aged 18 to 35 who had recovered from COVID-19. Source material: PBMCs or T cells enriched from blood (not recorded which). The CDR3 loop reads CASRGGGSGNEQFF. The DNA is TGTGCCAGCAGGGGAGGGGGTTCGGGCAATGAGCAGTTCTTC.